This TCR beta chain derives from a study of cytomegalovirus exposure and HLA in healthy donors. Study-level points and caveats: In a later analysis, TCR beta V- and J-gene trimming was associated with a missense DCLRE1C variant. Likely technical artifact: a cluster of highly shared sequence variants. Among TCR beta chains of equal frequency, HLA-associated ones were more clonally expanded in a later analysis.

Germline values: CDR1 SGDLS, CDR2 YYNGEE. Trimming took off 0 bases at V and 4 bases at J, with 10 bases between the two ends. The CDR3 is made up of 15 amino acids. Remarks on this clone: Its matching antigen is unknown.

60 Vbeta and 13 Jbeta primers were used in PCR. Produced via immunoSEQ multiplex PCR; TCRdb's table is partial and in-frame only. Here the sample table reports 150,000 to 200,000 clones. At collection, donors were nominally healthy, but unrecorded immune exposures were probable. The chain employs TRBV9 and TRBJ2-2, with D possibly matching TRBD2 (5 bases). The clonotype was recovered from a woman aged 55-75 years in good health and CMV-seronegative. The specimen was PBMCs. In DNA, the CDR3 is TGTGCCAGCAGCGTAGGAGGGAAAAGCACCGGGGAGCTGTTTTTT. Translating gives CASSVGGKSTGELFF. The complete variable domain, with remaining parts taken from reference TRBV9 and TRBJ2-2, reads DSGVTQTPKHLITATGQRVTLRCSPRSGDLSVYWYQQSLDQGLQFLIQYYNGEERAKGNILERFSAQQFPDLHSELNLSSLELGDSALYFCASSVGGKSTGELFFGEGSRLTVL.